This T cell receptor (beta chain) was recorded in a study of blood T cell repertoires in COVID-19. Turning to the study itself: Samples of COVID-19 (acute and convalescent) were obtained from the United States, Italy and Spain. Sources were T cells, B-cell-depleted T cells, or PBMCs; the material itself was cDNA or gDNA.

The table came from immunoSEQ multiplex PCR; TCRdb's copy has only in-frame clones and leaves some out. The sample holds 330,000 or so clones; around nine tenths are singletons and the top ten take under 1.2%. Exposed volunteers were people who met a COVID-19 case within 2 weeks before study entry. CDR1 is SQVTM, CDR2 ANQGSEA, per germline. V trimming: 5 bases; J trimming: 3 bases; junction bases outside the gene matches: 4. This CDR3 has 13 residues. Sequences were obtained from PBMCs or T cells enriched from blood (not recorded which). The TCR originated in a woman aged 25-40 years who had been exposed to COVID-19. The chain links TRBV29-1 to TRBJ2-7, with 10 bases lining up with TRBD1. CDR3 sequence (DNA): TGCAGCGTTCTGGGACAGGGGAGCTACGAGCAGTACTTC. It is translated as CSVLGQGSYEQYF.